The subject of this entry is one T cell receptor (beta chain). Antigen: not known. This sample was included in a study of T cells after yellow fever vaccination. Study-wide context: The SMART-Seq v4 Ultra Low Input method served to prepare the low-cell-number fractions. Whole-study results and caveats: Researchers cautioned that FACS-sorted repertoires could harbor abundant clonotypes contaminating from the bulk population. CD4 and CD8 compartments shared a small share of clonotypes.

CDR1 and CDR2 (germline): MNHEY, SMNVEV (reference sequence). The ends were cut back, 0 bases at V and 9 bases at J, with 6 bases in the middle. CDR3 length equals 12 residues. They built TCR cDNA with 5'RACE template switching, a step that put in a universal primer site and UMIs. TCRdb redid the calling of the 5' RACE reads with MiXCR, one entry per CDR3 protein. Of approximately 260,000 distinct CDR3 sequences listed, around 13% were seen once; the top ten hold roughly 0.5%. Sample: CD4+ T cells sorted from PBMCs, taken 45 days after the yellow fever booster vaccination. The receptor's source is a young man who received the YFV17D yellow fever vaccine. This chain uses TRBV27 with TRBJ1-5; D is perhaps TRBD1 (5 bases). CDR3: CASSLSGGPQHF. The CDR3, as DNA: TGTGCCAGCAGTTTATCCGGGGGGCCCCAGCATTTT.